This T cell receptor (beta chain) was observed in a study of blood T cell repertoires in COVID-19. Study information: The cDNA or gDNA used as material had been derived from T cells, B-cell-depleted T cells, or PBMCs.

Per the original data handling: Quantification of nucleated cells was approximated via reference gene primer amplification. The protocol was immunoSEQ multiplex PCR, while the TCRdb copy is restricted to in-frame clones and leaves out a portion. V, J and clone size are taken as reported in that table, and D and trimming were inferred from the DNA itself. This sample has about 200,000 clones, with roughly 80% found just once. The sample was peripheral blood. This TCR was sampled from an elderly woman with acute or convalescent COVID-19.

CDR3 in DNA: TGTGCCAGTAGGGAGGGAGCTAACTATGGCTACACCTTC. It yields the protein CASREGANYGYTF. This sequence joins TRBV19 and TRBJ1-2, with unresolved D. The CDR3 length is 13 residues. Per the germline V gene, CDR1 is LNHDA and CDR2 is SQIVND (reference sequence). V was trimmed by 6 bases and J by 0 bases, leaving 8 bases between them.